Shown below are 28 T cell receptor beta chains from a single sample sequenced in a study of T-cell reconstitution after alpha-beta-depleted transplantation in children. Library preparation (for TCRbeta) was performed with unique molecular identifiers. TCRdb reprocessed the PCR reads via MiXCR and lists one record per CDR3 protein. There are under 450,000 distinct CDR3 sequences in the sample; around 15% occur only once, and around 30% lies in the top ten. The sample here was PBMCs, mostly from graft donor cells, taken 360 days after TCRalphabeta/CD19-depleted stem cell transplant. The origin of the receptors is a boy under three years old who had a stem cell transplant for Wiskott-Aldrich syndrome, so the T cells may come from the graft donor.

This clonotype was recorded many times. The chain couples TRBV6-6 to TRBJ2-1, with TRBD1 as a possible D gene (5 bases). Germline V gene sequence: CDR1 MNHNY, CDR2 SVGAGI (reference sequence). V dropped 6 bases and J dropped 0 bases, with 12 bases sitting between them. The CDR3 totals 15 residues. The chain's CDR3 is CASRLTVSSYNEQFF. CDR3 nucleotide sequence: TGTGCCAGCAGATTGACAGTGAGCTCCTACAATGAGCAGTTCTTC.

The rearrangement joins TRBV7-2 to TRBJ2-5, with TRBD2 as a possible D gene (5 bases). The CDR3 contains 14 residues. Germline assignment: CDR1 SGHTA and CDR2 FQGNSA. Deletions cut 2 bases from V and 2 bases from J, with 9 bases between. CDR3 region: CASSLLWTQETQYF. The CDR3 DNA reads as TGTGCCAGCAGCTTACTTTGGACTCAAGAGACCCAGTACTTC.

This clonotype came up once. The chain recombines TRBV27 with TRBJ2-2; D could derive from TRBD1 or TRBD2 (5 bases each). Trimming removed 2 bases at V and 8 bases at J, with 12 bases between. CDR1 and CDR2 (germline): MNHEY, SMNVEV (reference sequence). This CDR3 contains 14 residues. The DNA for the CDR3 is TGTGCCAGCAGTTTAAGAGGGGTCGGTGGGGAGCTGTTTTTT. Its protein is CASSLRGVGGELFF.

There are a few counts of this clonotype. V gene TRBV11-2 combines with J gene TRBJ1-5, with 10 bases lining up with TRBD1. Germline-derived CDR1 and CDR2 are SGHAT and FQNNGV. The CDR3 contains 15 residues. J was trimmed by 6 bases and V by 3 bases; bases with no gene match: 5. CDR3 in amino acids: CASSFSGQGTQPQHF. CDR3 sequence (DNA): TGTGCCAGCAGCTTTTCGGGACAGGGGACTCAGCCCCAGCATTTT.

The table lists this clonotype with a few counts. CDR3 nucleotide sequence: TGTGCCAGCAGCCAAGATACGTACAATGAGCAGTTCTTC. This translates into CASSQDTYNEQFF. The chain combines TRBV7-8 with TRBJ2-1; D gene unclear. Per the germline V gene, CDR1 is SGHVS and CDR2 is FQNEAQ. Trimming cost V 5 bases and J 4 bases, with 9 bases left between them. The CDR3 has 13 residues.

The chain recombines TRBV24-1 with TRBJ2-1; weak D call: TRBD1 (5 bases). V lost 1 base, J lost 3 bases, and 9 bases lay in between. Germline loops: CDR1 KGHDR, CDR2 SFDVKD. The CDR3 is 15 amino acids. CDR3 bases: TGTGCCACCAGTGATTTTAGCAGGGACTACAATGAGCAGTTCTTC. It yields the protein CATSDFSRDYNEQFF.

The V call is TRBV3-1, the J call TRBJ1-1; 7 nucleotides match TRBD1. Per germline, CDR1 LGHDT and CDR2 YNNKEL (reference sequence). CDR3 size: 14 residues. V was pared by 3 bases and J by 4 bases, with 5 bases of the junction left unmatched. CDR3 protein: CASSQTGRGTEAFF. In DNA form, the CDR3 reads TGTGCCAGCAGCCAGACAGGGAGAGGCACTGAAGCTTTCTTT.

In its sample, this clonotype was seen a few times. This chain links TRBV12-3 or TRBV12-4 with TRBJ2-1; D is possibly TRBD2 (6 bases). The CDR3 runs 15 residues. V was trimmed by 3 bases and J by 1 base, leaving 10 bases between them. The CDR3 nucleotides are TGTGCCAGCAGTTTCCTGGGAGGTTCCTACAATGAGCAGTTCTTC. It codes for CASSFLGGSYNEQFF.

V is TRBV7-2 and J is TRBJ2-5, with a tentative D call TRBD2 (6 bases). Trimming stripped 1 base from V and 4 bases from J, with 13 bases between. The CDR3 is 15 amino acids. The germline V gene has CDR1 SGHTA and CDR2 FQGNSA. The CDR3 sequence: CASSLVLKTRETQYF. The CDR3 nucleotides read TGTGCCAGCAGCTTAGTTCTTAAGACTAGAGAGACCCAGTACTTC.

In this sample, this clonotype turned up a few times. This chain links TRBV7-9 with TRBJ2-5, with D perhaps TRBD2 (6 bases). This CDR3 has 16 residues. V lost 3 bases to trimming and J lost 2 bases, with 16 bases between them. The germline V gene has CDR1 SEHNR and CDR2 FQNEAQ (reference sequence). As DNA, the CDR3 is TGTGCCAGCAGCTTTGGCAACAAGGGAGGACAAGAGACCCAGTACTTC. Protein: CASSFGNKGGQETQYF.

This clonotype was seen repeatedly, ten times or more. The chain is built from TRBV20-1 and TRBJ2-1; the D gene is possibly TRBD2 (6 bases). This CDR3 spans 15 amino acids. Per germline, CDR1 DFQATT and CDR2 SNEGSKA (reference sequence). Trimming took 6 bases from V and 5 from J, leaving 20 bases between them. As DNA, the CDR3 is TGCAGTGCCTTCCCGCCTTGGGACTTAAACAATGAGCAGTTCTTC. Its translation: CSAFPPWDLNNEQFF.

This clonotype showed up many times. V is TRBV5-1 and J is TRBJ2-7; tentative D call: TRBD1 (5 bases). V shed 0 bases and J shed 0 bases, with 13 bases lying between them. Germline CDR1 and CDR2: SGHRS and YFSETQ. CDR3 size: 16 residues. Here the CDR3 DNA reads TGCGCCAGCAGCTTGGGGCTAGGGGAAATCTCCTACGAGCAGTACTTC. Translating it yields CASSLGLGEISYEQYF.

This clonotype was counted only a few times. The chain is built from TRBV28 and TRBJ1-6; D not certain. Germline-derived CDR1 and CDR2 are MDHEN and SYDVKM. Trimming shortened V by 6 bases and J by 6 bases, and 18 bases separated the two germline ends. The CDR3 is 16 amino acids. The CDR3 DNA sequence: TGTGCCAGCAGCCCCTACAGCGGCAGCATTAATTCACCCCTCCACTTT. It specifies CASSPYSGSINSPLHF.

This clonotype was recorded a few times. This chain connects TRBV11-2 to TRBJ2-2; TRBD2 matches 14 bases. V was clipped by 3 bases and J by 7 bases; unmatched bases: 16. This CDR3 has 20 amino acids. The germline gives CDR1 SGHAT, CDR2 FQNNGV. In nucleotides, the CDR3 is TGTGCCAGCAGCTTCGGGGGGCGACTGACTAGCGGGAGGGCTGGCGGGGAGCTGTTTTTT. Its translation: CASSFGGRLTSGRAGGELFF. Supplemented by reference TRBV11-2 and TRBJ2-2, the full variable domain reads EAGVAQSPRYKIIEKRQSVAFWCNPISGHATLYWYQQILGQGPKLLIQFQNNGVVDDSQLPKDRFSAERLKGVDSTLKIQPAKLEDSAVYLCASSFGGRLTSGRAGGELFFGEGSRLTVL.

The chain has TRBV24-1 and TRBJ2-7; D call uncertain. This CDR3 has 12 amino acids. Germline loops: CDR1 KGHDR, CDR2 SFDVKD. Trimming left V 3 bases short and J 1 base short, with 3 bases between. The CDR3 here is CATSDRSYEQYF. The DNA of the CDR3 is TGTGCCACCAGTGATCGATCCTACGAGCAGTACTTC.

The chain joins TRBV7-8 to TRBJ2-7; TRBD2 is a possible D gene (6 bases). Germline-derived CDR1 and CDR2 are SGHVS and FQNEAQ. V was clipped by 3 bases and J by 5 bases, with 17 bases between them. The CDR3 length is 15 residues. The chain's CDR3 is CASSFLPEGFDEQYF. The DNA for the CDR3 is TGTGCCAGCAGCTTTCTTCCGGAGGGGTTTGACGAGCAGTACTTC.

V is TRBV20-1 and J is TRBJ1-6, with D possibly matching TRBD1 (5 bases). The germline V gene has CDR1 DFQATT and CDR2 SNEGSKA (reference sequence). CDR3 size: 17 residues. V was pared by 5 bases and J by 1 base, with 18 bases between. The CDR3 bases are TGCAGTGCTCCCCGGGACGCAAGGAGATCCTATAATTCACCCCTCCACTTT. Translated, it gives CSAPRDARRSYNSPLHF.

The J gene is TRBJ2-7, the V gene TRBV6-1; D is perhaps TRBD2 (5 bases). The V and J ends lost 7 bases and 2 bases respectively, with 15 bases between them. The germline V gene encodes CDR1 MNHNS and CDR2 SASEGT. This CDR3 is 14 amino acids long. The CDR3: CASTNGVNTYEQYF. The DNA of the CDR3 is TGTGCCAGCACCAACGGGGTAAACACCTACGAGCAGTACTTC.

The chain uses TRBV29-1 and TRBJ2-1; weak D call: TRBD1 (5 bases). Trimming removed 6 bases at V and 2 bases at J, with 14 bases between. This CDR3 is built from 14 residues. Germline lookup yields CDR1 SQVTM and CDR2 ANQGSEA. This CDR3 reads CSVSDRATYNEQFF. The CDR3 nucleotides read TGCAGCGTCTCCGACAGAGCGACCTACAATGAGCAGTTCTTC.

In this sample, this clonotype turned up a few times. The chain employs TRBV5-1 and TRBJ2-2, with a weak D call TRBD1 (6 bases). Germline V lookup: CDR1 SGHRS, CDR2 YFSETQ. This CDR3 has 14 amino acids. V lost 10 bases and J 0 bases, leaving 13 bases between the germline ends. CDR3 bases: TGCGCCGGGGGCAGGGACACGAACACCGGGGAGCTGTTTTTT. Its protein is CAGGRDTNTGELFF.

The sample holds a few counts of this clonotype. The chain combines TRBV9 with TRBJ2-1; 9 nucleotides align to TRBD2. The CDR3 runs 15 residues. Trimming cost V 3 bases and J 7 bases; bases outside gene matches: 8. Looked up from germline, CDR1 is SGDLS and CDR2 is YYNGEE. CDR3 sequence: CASSAGLALPNEQFF. The CDR3 nucleotides are TGTGCCAGCAGCGCGGGACTAGCTCTACCTAATGAGCAGTTCTTC.

The gene calls are TRBV20-1 and TRBJ2-3; D remains ambiguous. The CDR3 covers 11 residues. V lost 5 bases, J lost 6 bases, and 9 bases lay in between. Germline V gene sequence: CDR1 DFQATT, CDR2 SNEGSKA (reference sequence). The CDR3 sequence: CSARYADTQYF. DNA for the CDR3: TGCAGTGCTCGGTACGCGGATACGCAGTATTTT.

This clonotype was recorded a few times. The gene calls are TRBV12-3 or TRBV12-4 and TRBJ2-3; D perhaps matches TRBD2 (6 bases). This CDR3 is 17 amino acids long. Deletions cut 5 bases from V and 3 bases from J, with 21 bases between. The chain's CDR3 is CASSRTFRDSLTDTQYF. The CDR3 region has the DNA TGTGCCAGCAGTCGTACGTTCCGGGACTCTCTAACAGATACGCAGTATTTT.

This clonotype was detected a few times. V and J are TRBV20-1 and TRBJ2-3; 7 bases match TRBD2. V shed 1 base and J 1 base; nucleotides not matched to a gene: 5. Germline CDR1 and CDR2: DFQATT and SNEGSKA (reference sequence). CDR3 length: 15 residues. CDR3 sequence reads: CSARALGGGTDTQYF. For the CDR3, the DNA is TGCAGTGCTAGAGCCTTGGGGGGGGGCACAGATACGCAGTATTTT.

This chain links TRBV12-3 or TRBV12-4 with TRBJ1-6; D remains ambiguous. The CDR3 consists of 15 residues. V was clipped by 6 bases and J by 7 bases, with 16 bases between them. CDR3 coding DNA: TGTGCCAGCAGGCCAACCTGGCCCCCGAATTCACCCCTCCACTTT. The encoded protein is CASRPTWPPNSPLHF.

J is TRBJ2-7 and V is TRBV4-1; D is unclear. The CDR3 contains 16 residues. CDR1 is MGHRA, CDR2 YSYEKL, per germline. Trimming took 0 bases from V and 2 from J, leaving 14 bases between them. The CDR3 is CASSQDSRSAAYEQYF. In nucleotides, the CDR3 is TGCGCCAGCAGCCAAGATTCAAGGAGTGCGGCCTACGAGCAGTACTTC.

V is TRBV27 and J is TRBJ2-3; weak D call: TRBD1 (6 bases). Germline assignment: CDR1 MNHEY and CDR2 SMNVEV (reference sequence). This CDR3 comprises 16 residues. V was shortened by 6 bases and J by 0 bases, with 16 bases between the two germline ends. Written as DNA, the CDR3 is TGTGCCAGCAGCAAACCCAGGGGAAAGAGCACAGATACGCAGTATTTT. It translates to CASSKPRGKSTDTQYF.

This clonotype came up a few times. This rearrangement joins TRBV20-1 to TRBJ2-3, with D possibly called TRBD1 or TRBD2 (5 bases each). CDR1 DFQATT and CDR2 SNEGSKA come from the germline V gene (reference sequence). The CDR3 is 15 amino acids. Deletions cut 6 bases from V and 0 bases from J, with 16 bases between. The CDR3 here is CSAPVGEPSTDTQYF. CDR3 in DNA: TGCAGTGCCCCCGTGGGGGAACCTAGCACAGATACGCAGTATTTT.